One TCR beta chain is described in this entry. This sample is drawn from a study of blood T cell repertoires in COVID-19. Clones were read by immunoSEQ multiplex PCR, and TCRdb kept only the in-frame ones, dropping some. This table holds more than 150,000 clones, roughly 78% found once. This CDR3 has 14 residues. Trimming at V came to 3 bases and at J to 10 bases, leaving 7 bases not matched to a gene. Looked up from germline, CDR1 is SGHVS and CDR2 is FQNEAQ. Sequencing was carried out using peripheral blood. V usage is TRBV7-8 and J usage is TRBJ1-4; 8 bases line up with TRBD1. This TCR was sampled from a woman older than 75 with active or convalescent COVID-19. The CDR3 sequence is CASSFGQGGRKLFF. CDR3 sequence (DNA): TGTGCCAGCAGCTTCGGACAGGGAGGGCGAAAACTGTTTTTT.